These 5 T cell receptor beta chains originate from one sample sequenced in a study of chemoradiotherapy in HPV16-positive cancers. Sequencing was performed with immunoSEQ multiplex PCR; in TCRdb, only in-frame clones are kept and a portion is missing. The sample records roughly 20,000 clones, around four fifths being singletons. The specimen was blood, collected from a patient who underwent chemoradiotherapy. The receptors come from a human donor with HPV-associated anogenital cancer.

The CDR3 sequence: CASSYRQSNTEAFF. The CDR3 DNA reads TGTGCCAGCAGTTACAGACAGTCGAACACTGAAGCTTTCTTT. V is TRBV6-5 and J is TRBJ1-1; D perhaps matches TRBD1 (5 bases). Germline V gene sequence: CDR1 MNHEY, CDR2 SVGAGI. The CDR3 is 14 amino acids. V shed 2 bases and J shed 1 base, with 8 bases lying between them.

This clone has a single count. This chain uses TRBV4-2 with TRBJ1-2; D possibly corresponds to TRBD1 (5 bases). Germline V gene data show CDR1 as LGHNA and CDR2 as YNFKEQ. This CDR3 region has 14 residues. V was cut by 4 bases and J by 8 bases, with 17 bases left in between. The CDR3 region is CASSPTAQGYGYTF. The CDR3, as DNA: TGTGCCAGCAGCCCTACCGCCCAGGGCTACGGCTACACCTTC.

This chain connects TRBV28 to TRBJ1-4; D not certain. V dropped 5 bases and J dropped 8 bases, with 15 bases sitting between them. Germline V lookup: CDR1 MDHEN, CDR2 SYDVKM. The CDR3 runs to 14 residues. The CDR3 reads CASSPPRSGEKLFF. CDR3 bases: TGTGCCAGCAGTCCACCGAGGTCGGGCGAAAAACTGTTTTTT. Supplemented by reference TRBV28 and TRBJ1-4, the full variable domain reads DVKVTQSSRYLVKRTGEKVFLECVQDMDHENMFWYRQDPGLGLRLIYFSYDVKMKEKGDIPEGYSVSREKKERFSLILESASTNQTSMYLCASSPPRSGEKLFFGSGTQLSVL.

This clone was observed a handful of times. Within the sample, other DNA sequences also encode this same CDR3. The chain recombines TRBV2 with TRBJ1-2; TRBD1 is a possible D gene (5 bases). The CDR3 runs 13 residues. Germline V gene lookup returns CDR1 SNHLY and CDR2 FYNNEI. The V and J ends lost 4 bases and 6 bases respectively, with 12 bases between them. The CDR3 DNA reads as TGTGCCAGCAGTGTGGTAGGGGCCGATGGCTACACCTTC. Its translation: CASSVVGADGYTF.

The V call is TRBV2, the J call TRBJ2-7; 8 nucleotides line up with TRBD1. J was trimmed by 0 bases and V by 6 bases; bases with no gene match: 10. The CDR3 is 16 residues long. CDR1 is SNHLY, CDR2 FYNNEI, per germline. The chain's CDR3 is CASSPTQGANSYEQYF. The CDR3 DNA is TGTGCCAGCAGCCCCACCCAGGGGGCGAACTCCTACGAGCAGTACTTC.